The following is a T cell receptor (beta chain) sequence with its context. Input was about 600 ng to 6,004 ng of genomic DNA from tumor or blood. This sample was included in a study of T cells in tumors after PD-1 blockade. Study-level background: Prior checkpoint blockade, systemic immunosuppressant use, or anti-cancer therapy within 4 weeks excluded patients. Some patients also took daily vismodegib 150 mg during anti-PD-1 treatment.

The method was immunoSEQ multiplex PCR; TCRdb's version includes in-frame clones alone and lacks a portion of them. The sample gives approximately 48,000 clones, roughly 80% of which show up once; less than 5% is in the top ten. The V end lost 7 bases, the J end lost 0 bases, and 10 bases lay between the germline ends. The CDR3 has 13 residues. Germline lookup yields CDR1 SGHRS and CDR2 YFSETQ. The chain has TRBV5-1 and TRBJ1-1; D gene uncertain. Here the sequenced sample was PBMCs, taken before anti-PD-1 treatment. This clonotype was sampled from a human donor with basal cell carcinoma. CDR3 bases: TGCGCCAGCGGCAGGTCAATGAACACTGAAGCTTTCTTT. Translated, it gives CASGRSMNTEAFF.